These 19 T cell receptor beta chains were all obtained from the same sample, sequenced in a study of response to subunit inactivated influenza vaccine. TCRdb ran MiXCR on the RT-PCR reads and lists one entry per CDR3 protein. The sample carries about 780,000 distinct CDR3 sequences, about 18% recorded once. The sample consisted of PBMCs from blood, taken roughly 5 days after vaccination. These receptors were collected from a man in his fifties or sixties who received an inactivated influenza vaccine.

This clonotype was observed a few times. The J gene is TRBJ2-3, the V gene TRBV12-3 or TRBV12-4; D not certain. Trimming took 8 bases from V and 1 from J, leaving 10 bases between them. The length of the CDR3 is 13 residues. In DNA, the CDR3 is TGTGCCAGCGGCCCAAGGGGCACAGATACGCAGTATTTT. It specifies CASGPRGTDTQYF.

This clonotype was seen a few times. The chain employs TRBV11-3 and TRBJ2-1; TRBD1 matches 10 bases. Germline values: CDR1 SGHNT, CDR2 YENEEA. The V gene end was trimmed by 5 bases and the J gene end by 6 bases; junction bases not matched to a gene: 7. This CDR3 contains 15 residues. CDR3: CASSQRTGGGNEQFF. In DNA, the CDR3 is TGTGCCAGCAGCCAAAGGACAGGGGGGGGCAATGAGCAGTTCTTC.

The chain carries TRBV20-1 and TRBJ1-2, with 9 bases matching TRBD1. V dropped 2 bases and J dropped 7; count of bases not matched to a gene: 14. Germline values: CDR1 DFQATT, CDR2 SNEGSKA (reference sequence). CDR3 length: 16 residues. In DNA form, the CDR3 reads TGCAGTGCTAGAAAAGGGGGGACAGGGCGCGTGAGTGGCTACACCTTC. It yields the protein CSARKGGTGRVSGYTF.

This sequence joins TRBV6-5 and TRBJ1-6; TRBD1 is a possible D gene (6 bases). The CDR3 has 15 amino acids. V lost 5 bases and J 3 bases, leaving 11 bases between the germline ends. CDR1 is MNHEY and CDR2 is SVGAGI in the germline V gene. The CDR3 region is CASSTQDSYNSPLHF. CDR3 coding DNA: TGTGCCAGCAGTACTCAGGACAGCTATAATTCACCCCTCCACTTT.

A word on this clonotype: This clone may be a read error of a much larger clone one base away. The chain employs TRBV19 and TRBJ2-5; the match to TRBD1 covers 8 bases. The CDR3 is 15 residues long. The germline gives CDR1 LNHDA, CDR2 SQIVND (reference sequence). The ends lost 5 bases at V and 1 base at J; junction bases unmatched: 6. The CDR3 loop is CASSPRDRFQETQYF. In nucleotides, the CDR3 is TGTGCCAGTAGTCCCCGGGACAGGTTCCAAGAGACCCAGTACTTC. Full variable domain (remainder filled in from reference TRBV19 and TRBJ2-5): DGGITQSPKYLFRKEGQNVTLSCEQNLNHDAMYWYRQDPGQGLRLIYYSQIVNDFQKGDIAEGYSVSREKKESFPLTVTSAQKNPTAFYLCASSPRDRFQETQYFGPGTRLLVL.

The chain couples TRBV11-2 to TRBJ2-1; 11 bases are shared with TRBD1. Trimming at V came to 5 bases and at J to 4 bases, leaving 10 bases not matched to a gene. The CDR3 is made up of 17 amino acids. Germline assignment: CDR1 SGHAT and CDR2 FQNNGV. In DNA form, the CDR3 reads TGTGCCAGCAGCCCCCCCCGCCGGGACAGGGGGTACAATGAGCAGTTCTTC. It translates to CASSPPRRDRGYNEQFF. Together with reference TRBV11-2 and TRBJ2-1, the CDR3 gives the full variable domain: EAGVAQSPRYKIIEKRQSVAFWCNPISGHATLYWYQQILGQGPKLLIQFQNNGVVDDSQLPKDRFSAERLKGVDSTLKIQPAKLEDSAVYLCASSPPRRDRGYNEQFFGPGTRLTVL.

The chain carries TRBV4-1 and TRBJ1-1, with D tentatively TRBD1 (5 bases). Trimming stripped 3 bases from V and 3 bases from J, with 14 bases between. The CDR3 covers 15 residues. Germline V lookup: CDR1 MGHRA, CDR2 YSYEKL. CDR3: CASSQEDDSYTEAFF. CDR3 in DNA: TGCGCCAGCAGCCAGGAAGATGACAGTTACACTGAAGCTTTCTTT.

This clonotype was found a few times. The gene calls are TRBV5-1 and TRBJ1-6, with D hard to call. CDR3 length: 16 residues. CDR1 SGHRS and CDR2 YFSETQ come from the germline V gene. The V and J ends lost 1 base and 10 bases respectively, with 18 bases between them. The CDR3 is CASSLFVGEEGSPLHF. Here the CDR3 DNA reads TGCGCCAGCAGCTTGTTCGTCGGAGAGGAAGGGTCACCCCTCCACTTT.

This clonotype came up a few times. This chain uses TRBV12-3 or TRBV12-4 with TRBJ1-1; possibly TRBD1 for D (6 bases). The CDR3 loop spans 13 amino acids. Trimming took 6 bases from V and 0 from J, leaving 8 bases between them. In nucleotides, the CDR3 is TGTGCCAGCAGGGGACACCTGAACACTGAAGCTTTCTTT. Translating it yields CASRGHLNTEAFF.

This clonotype was seen a handful of times. The chain has TRBV9 and TRBJ2-1, with TRBD2 identical over 14 bases. The junction had 7 bases not matched to a gene; V was cut back by 6 bases and J by 8 bases. Germline lookup yields CDR1 SGDLS and CDR2 YYNGEE. This CDR3 is 15 amino acids long. As DNA, the CDR3 is TGTGCCAGCATGATGGGGACTAGCGGGAGCGATGAGCAGTTCTTC. It specifies CASMMGTSGSDEQFF.

This clonotype was seen a handful of times. This chain uses TRBV29-1 with TRBJ1-5, with D perhaps matching TRBD1 (6 bases). Trimming pared 6 bases from V and 1 base from J, leaving 10 bases between. Germline assignment: CDR1 SQVTM and CDR2 ANQGSEA. The CDR3 loop spans 13 amino acids. The CDR3 loop reads CSVTGQSNQPQHF. For the CDR3, the DNA is TGCAGCGTGACCGGACAGAGCAATCAGCCCCAGCATTTT.

The genes are TRBV20-1 and TRBJ2-7; 7 bases agree with TRBD1. CDR1 DFQATT and CDR2 SNEGSKA come from the germline V gene (reference sequence). The CDR3 is 13 residues long. After removal of 7 bases from V and 5 bases from J, the junction contained 11 bases not matched to a gene. The CDR3 is CSDTGVFADEQYF. The CDR3 DNA reads as TGCAGTGACACAGGGGTTTTTGCGGACGAGCAGTACTTC.

This clonotype showed up many times. This sequence joins TRBV10-3 and TRBJ2-1, with D maybe TRBD2 (7 bases). The CDR3 is 16 residues long. The germline V gene has CDR1 ENHRY and CDR2 SYGVKD. Between the trimmed V and J ends, which lost 2 bases and 3 bases, there was a span of 14 bases. The CDR3 DNA reads TGTGCCATCAGTGAGAAGGGGGAGGGCTTCTACAATGAGCAGTTCTTC. Amino acid sequence: CAISEKGEGFYNEQFF.

The chain recombines TRBV20-1 with TRBJ2-7, with 7 bases lining up with TRBD2. The CDR3 sequence is 15 residues long. With 1 base clipped from V and 3 bases from J, the junction kept 9 bases outside the gene matches. CDR1 and CDR2 from the germline V gene are DFQATT and SNEGSKA (reference sequence). The CDR3 loop reads CSARALGTIVYEQYF. The DNA for the CDR3 is TGCAGTGCTAGAGCCCTAGGGACTATCGTCTACGAGCAGTACTTC.

V is TRBV3-1 and J is TRBJ2-7; D not certain. There are 13 residues in the CDR3. CDR1 and CDR2 (germline): LGHDT, YNNKEL (reference sequence). The ends were cut back, 4 bases at V and 2 bases at J, with 9 bases in the middle. This CDR3 is CASSRAGPYEQYF. The CDR3 DNA follows: TGTGCCAGCAGCCGGGCAGGCCCCTACGAGCAGTACTTC.

The rearrangement joins TRBV20-1 to TRBJ1-2, with D hard to call. The CDR3 is 13 amino acids. V was shortened by 1 base and J by 2 bases, with 8 bases between the two germline ends. Germline CDR1 is DFQATT and CDR2 is SNEGSKA (reference sequence). The CDR3 region has the DNA TGCAGTGCTAGAGCAGGAAAGAACTATGGCTACACCTTC. As protein: CSARAGKNYGYTF.

The V and J genes are TRBV30 and TRBJ2-3, with a tentative D call TRBD2 (5 bases). Germline CDR1 reads GTSNPN; CDR2 reads SVGIG (reference sequence). The CDR3 runs 14 residues. Deletions cut 2 bases from V and 2 bases from J, with 11 bases between. As DNA, the CDR3 is TGTGCCTGGAGTATAGCGCTAAACACAGATACGCAGTATTTT. This codes for CAWSIALNTDTQYF.

This clonotype was detected only once. The chain couples TRBV7-2 to TRBJ2-5, with D unclear. CDR1 and CDR2 from the germline V gene are SGHTA and FQGNSA. The CDR3 extends over 12 amino acids. The V and J ends lost 3 bases and 4 bases respectively, with 6 bases between them. The CDR3: CASSFLSETQYF. In DNA, the CDR3 is TGTGCCAGCAGCTTCTTATCAGAGACCCAGTACTTC.

Many counts were recorded for this clonotype. This chain links TRBV5-4 with TRBJ2-7; no clear D. The CDR3 is 14 residues long. With 0 bases removed from V and 0 bases from J, the gap between germline ends came to 7 bases. From germline, CDR1 is SGHNT and CDR2 YYREEE (reference sequence). The CDR3 sequence is CASSLGLNSYEQYF. For the CDR3, the DNA is TGTGCCAGCAGCTTGGGTCTCAACTCCTACGAGCAGTACTTC.